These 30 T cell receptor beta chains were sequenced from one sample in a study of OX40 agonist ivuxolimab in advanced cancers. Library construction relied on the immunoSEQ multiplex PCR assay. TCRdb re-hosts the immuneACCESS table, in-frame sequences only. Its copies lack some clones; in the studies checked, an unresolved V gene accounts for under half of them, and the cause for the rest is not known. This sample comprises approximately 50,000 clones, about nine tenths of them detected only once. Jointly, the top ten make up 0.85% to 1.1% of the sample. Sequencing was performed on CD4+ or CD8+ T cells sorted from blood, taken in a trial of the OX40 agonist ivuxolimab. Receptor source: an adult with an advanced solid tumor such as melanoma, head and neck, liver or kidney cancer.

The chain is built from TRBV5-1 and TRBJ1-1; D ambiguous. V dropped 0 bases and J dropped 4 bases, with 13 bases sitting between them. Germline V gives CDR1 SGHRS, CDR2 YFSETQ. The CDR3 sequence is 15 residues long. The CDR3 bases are TGCGCCAGCAGCTTGGTTTCCGCCGAGGGCACTGAAGCTTTCTTT. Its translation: CASSLVSAEGTEAFF.

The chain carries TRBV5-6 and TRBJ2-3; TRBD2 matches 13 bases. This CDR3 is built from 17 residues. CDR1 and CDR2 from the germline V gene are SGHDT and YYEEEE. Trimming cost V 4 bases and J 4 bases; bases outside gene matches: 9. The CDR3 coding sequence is TGTGCCAGCAGCCGTGACAGGGGACTAGCGGGGCCAGATACGCAGTATTTT. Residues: CASSRDRGLAGPDTQYF.

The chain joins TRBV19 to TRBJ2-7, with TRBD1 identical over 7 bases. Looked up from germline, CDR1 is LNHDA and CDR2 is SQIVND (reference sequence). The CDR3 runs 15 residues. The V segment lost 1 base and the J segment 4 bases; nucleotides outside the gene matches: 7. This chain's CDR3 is CASSIGPRGLYEQYF. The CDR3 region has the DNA TGTGCCAGTAGTATAGGGCCAAGGGGGCTTTACGAGCAGTACTTC.

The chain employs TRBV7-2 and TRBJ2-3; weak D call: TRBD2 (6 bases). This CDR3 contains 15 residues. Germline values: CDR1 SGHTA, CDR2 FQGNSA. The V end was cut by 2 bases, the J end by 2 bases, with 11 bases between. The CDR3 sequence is CASSLQAGATDTQYF. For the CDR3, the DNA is TGTGCCAGCAGCTTACAAGCGGGTGCCACAGATACGCAGTATTTT.

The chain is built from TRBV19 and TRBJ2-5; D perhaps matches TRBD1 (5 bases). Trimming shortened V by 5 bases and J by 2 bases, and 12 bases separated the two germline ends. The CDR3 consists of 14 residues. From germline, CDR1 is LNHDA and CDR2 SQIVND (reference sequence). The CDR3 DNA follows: TGTGCCAGTAGTCCCCGACAGACGCAAGAGACCCAGTACTTC. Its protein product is CASSPRQTQETQYF.

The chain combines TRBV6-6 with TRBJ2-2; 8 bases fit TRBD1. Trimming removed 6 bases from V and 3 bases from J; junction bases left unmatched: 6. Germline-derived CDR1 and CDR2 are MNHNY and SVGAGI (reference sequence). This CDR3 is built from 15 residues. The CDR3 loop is CASSLGQGYTGELFF. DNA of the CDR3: TGTGCCAGCAGCCTAGGACAGGGTTACACCGGGGAGCTGTTTTTT.

The CDR3 nucleotides read TGTGCCAGCCGGACTAGCGGGAGGGCCTCCTACGAGCAGTACTTC. Translating gives CASRTSGRASYEQYF. V usage is TRBV28 and J usage is TRBJ2-5; the match to TRBD2 covers 15 bases. The J call is doubtful: the DNA matches TRBJ2-7 better. The CDR3 extends over 15 amino acids. CDR1 and CDR2 (germline): MDHEN, SYDVKM.

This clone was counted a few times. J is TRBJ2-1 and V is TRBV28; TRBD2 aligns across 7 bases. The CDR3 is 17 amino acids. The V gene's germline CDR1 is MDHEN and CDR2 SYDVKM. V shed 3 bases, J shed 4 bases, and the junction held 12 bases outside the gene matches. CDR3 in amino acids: CASSFLSLATNYNEQFF. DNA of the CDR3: TGTGCCAGCAGTTTTTTATCACTAGCGACCAATTACAATGAGCAGTTCTTC.

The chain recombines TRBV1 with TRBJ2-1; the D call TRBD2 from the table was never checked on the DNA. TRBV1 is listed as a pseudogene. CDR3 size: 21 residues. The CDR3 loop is CTSSQDLAGSKAFVSYNEQFF. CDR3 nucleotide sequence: TGCACCAGCAGCCAAGATTTGGCGGGAAGTAAAGCTTTCGTTTCCTACAATGAGCAGTTCTTC.

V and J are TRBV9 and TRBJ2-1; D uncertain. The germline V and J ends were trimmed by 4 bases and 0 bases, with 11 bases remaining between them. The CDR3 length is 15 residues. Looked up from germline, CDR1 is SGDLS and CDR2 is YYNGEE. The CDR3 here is CASSSGGSSYNEQFF. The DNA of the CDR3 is TGTGCCAGCAGCTCAGGCGGAAGCTCCTACAATGAGCAGTTCTTC.

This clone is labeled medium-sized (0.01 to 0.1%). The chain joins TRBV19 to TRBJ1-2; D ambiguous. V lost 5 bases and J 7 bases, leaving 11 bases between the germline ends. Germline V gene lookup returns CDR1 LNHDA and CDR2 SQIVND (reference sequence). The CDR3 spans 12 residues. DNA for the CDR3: TGTGCCAGTAGTTTCGTGTTGGGTGGCTACACCTTC. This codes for CASSFVLGGYTF.

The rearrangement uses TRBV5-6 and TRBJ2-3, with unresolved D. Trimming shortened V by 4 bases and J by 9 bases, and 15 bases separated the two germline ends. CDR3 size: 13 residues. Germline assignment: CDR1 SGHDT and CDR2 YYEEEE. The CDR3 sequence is CASSVPLDETQYF. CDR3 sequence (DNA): TGTGCCAGCAGCGTCCCGCTAGACGAAACGCAGTATTTT.

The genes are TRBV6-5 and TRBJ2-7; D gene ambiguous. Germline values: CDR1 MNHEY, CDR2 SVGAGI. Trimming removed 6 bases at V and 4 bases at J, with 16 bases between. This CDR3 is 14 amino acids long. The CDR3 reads CASRPSTVPYEQYF. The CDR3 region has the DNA TGTGCCAGCAGACCGTCTACTGTACCTTACGAGCAGTACTTC.

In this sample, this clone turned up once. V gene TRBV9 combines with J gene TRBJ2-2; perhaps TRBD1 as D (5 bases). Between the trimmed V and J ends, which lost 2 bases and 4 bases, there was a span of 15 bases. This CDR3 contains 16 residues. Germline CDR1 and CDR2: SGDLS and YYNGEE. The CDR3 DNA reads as TGTGCCAGCAGCGTCGTGGACACCTCGGGCACCGGGGAGCTGTTTTTT. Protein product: CASSVVDTSGTGELFF. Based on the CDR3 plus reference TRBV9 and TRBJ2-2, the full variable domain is DSGVTQTPKHLITATGQRVTLRCSPRSGDLSVYWYQQSLDQGLQFLIQYYNGEERAKGNILERFSAQQFPDLHSELNLSSLELGDSALYFCASSVVDTSGTGELFFGEGSRLTVL.

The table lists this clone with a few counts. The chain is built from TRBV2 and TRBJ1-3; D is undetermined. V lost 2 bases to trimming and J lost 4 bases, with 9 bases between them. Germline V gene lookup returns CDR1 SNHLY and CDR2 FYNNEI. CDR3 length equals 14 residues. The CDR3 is CASSEPRAGNTIYF. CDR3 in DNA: TGTGCCAGCAGTGAACCTAGGGCGGGAAACACCATATATTTT.

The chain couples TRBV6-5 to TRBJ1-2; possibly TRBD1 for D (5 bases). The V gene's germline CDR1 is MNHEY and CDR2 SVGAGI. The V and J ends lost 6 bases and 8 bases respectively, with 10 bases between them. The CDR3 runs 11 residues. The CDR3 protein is CASSQGGGYTF. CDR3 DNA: TGTGCCAGCAGCCAGGGCGGGGGCTACACCTTC.

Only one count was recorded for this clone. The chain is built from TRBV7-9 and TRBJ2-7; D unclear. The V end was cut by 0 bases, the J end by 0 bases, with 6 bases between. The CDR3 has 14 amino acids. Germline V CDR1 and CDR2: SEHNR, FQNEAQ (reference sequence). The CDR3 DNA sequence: TGTGCCAGCAGCTTAGCCCTCGACTCCTACGAGCAGTACTTC. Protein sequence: CASSLALDSYEQYF.

The CDR3 nucleotides read TGTGCCAGCAGTAGGGCCGCGGGCCGGTACACTGAAGCTTTCTTT. Translation gives CASSRAAGRYTEAFF. V gene TRBV25-1 combines with J gene TRBJ1-1; no definite D call. The germline CDR1 and CDR2 sequences are MGHDK and SYGVNS. The CDR3 totals 15 residues. With 5 bases removed from V and 3 bases from J, the gap between germline ends came to 16 bases.

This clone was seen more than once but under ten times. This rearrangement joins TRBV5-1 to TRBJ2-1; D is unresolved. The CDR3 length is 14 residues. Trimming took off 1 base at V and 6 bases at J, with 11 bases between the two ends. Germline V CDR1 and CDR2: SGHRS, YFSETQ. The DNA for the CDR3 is TGCGCCAGCAGCTTGAGGCTCCTATCCAATGAGCAGTTCTTC. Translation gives CASSLRLLSNEQFF.

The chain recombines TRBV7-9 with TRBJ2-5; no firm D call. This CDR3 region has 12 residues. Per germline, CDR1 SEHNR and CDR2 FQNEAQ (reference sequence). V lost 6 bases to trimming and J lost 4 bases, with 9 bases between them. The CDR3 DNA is TGTGCCAGCAGTGCCTTGGGAGAGACCCAGTACTTC. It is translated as CASSALGETQYF.

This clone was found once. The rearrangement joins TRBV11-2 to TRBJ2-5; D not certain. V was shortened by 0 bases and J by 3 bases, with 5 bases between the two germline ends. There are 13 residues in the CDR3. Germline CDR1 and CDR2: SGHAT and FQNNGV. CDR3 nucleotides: TGTGCCAGCAGCTTAGAAAATAAAGAGACCCAGTACTTC. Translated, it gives CASSLENKETQYF.

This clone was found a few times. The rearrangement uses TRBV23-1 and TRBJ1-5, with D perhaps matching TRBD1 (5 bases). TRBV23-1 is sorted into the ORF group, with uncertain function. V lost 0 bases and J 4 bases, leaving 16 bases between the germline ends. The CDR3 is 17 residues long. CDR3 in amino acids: CASSQSRRGACNQPQHF. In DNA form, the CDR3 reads TGCGCCAGCAGTCAATCGAGGAGGGGCGCGTGTAATCAGCCCCAGCATTTT.

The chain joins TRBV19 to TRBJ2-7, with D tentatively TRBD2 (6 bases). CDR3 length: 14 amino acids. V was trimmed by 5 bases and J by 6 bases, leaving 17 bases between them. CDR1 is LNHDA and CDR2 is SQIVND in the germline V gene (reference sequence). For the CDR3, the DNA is TGTGCCAGTAGTCCCCCCGGAGGGAGCGGCGAGCAGTACTTC. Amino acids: CASSPPGGSGEQYF.

CDR3 loop: CASKNTGELFF. The CDR3 region has the DNA TGTGCCAGCAAGAACACCGGGGAGCTGTTTTTT. The rearrangement uses TRBV2 and TRBJ2-2; D not certain. Germline lookup yields CDR1 SNHLY and CDR2 FYNNEI. Deletions cut 7 bases from V and 1 base from J, with 1 base between. This CDR3 is 11 amino acids long.

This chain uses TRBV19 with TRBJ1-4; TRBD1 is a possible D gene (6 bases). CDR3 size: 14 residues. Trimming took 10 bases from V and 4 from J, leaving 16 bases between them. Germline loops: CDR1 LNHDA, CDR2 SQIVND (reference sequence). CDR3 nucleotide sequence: TGTGCCACCGCAGGACAGTCCAATAATGAAAAACTGTTTTTT. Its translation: CATAGQSNNEKLFF.

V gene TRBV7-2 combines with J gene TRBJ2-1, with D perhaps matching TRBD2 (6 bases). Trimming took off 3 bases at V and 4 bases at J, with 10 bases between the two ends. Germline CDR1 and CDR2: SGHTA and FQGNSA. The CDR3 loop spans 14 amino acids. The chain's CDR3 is CASSFPGLYNEQFF. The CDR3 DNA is TGTGCCAGCAGCTTTCCGGGACTGTACAATGAGCAGTTCTTC. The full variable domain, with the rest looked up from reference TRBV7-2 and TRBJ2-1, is GAGVSQSPSNKVTEKGKDVELRCDPISGHTALYWYRQSLGQGLEFLIYFQGNSAPDKSGLPSDRFSAERTGGSVSTLTIQRTQQEDSAVYLCASSFPGLYNEQFFGPGTRLTVL.

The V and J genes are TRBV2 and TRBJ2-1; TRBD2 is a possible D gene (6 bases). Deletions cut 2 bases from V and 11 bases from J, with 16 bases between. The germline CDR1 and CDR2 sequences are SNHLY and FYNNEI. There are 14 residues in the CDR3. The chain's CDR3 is CASSENFRGTQQFF. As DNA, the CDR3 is TGTGCCAGCAGTGAAAATTTTCGGGGGACCCAGCAGTTCTTC.

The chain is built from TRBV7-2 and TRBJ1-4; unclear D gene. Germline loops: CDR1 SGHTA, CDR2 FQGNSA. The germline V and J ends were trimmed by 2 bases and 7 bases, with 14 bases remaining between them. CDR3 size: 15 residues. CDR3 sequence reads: CASSLLGGNGEKLFF. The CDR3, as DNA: TGTGCCAGCAGCTTATTGGGAGGGAATGGTGAAAAACTGTTTTTT. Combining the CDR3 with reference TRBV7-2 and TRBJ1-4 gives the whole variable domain GAGVSQSPSNKVTEKGKDVELRCDPISGHTALYWYRQSLGQGLEFLIYFQGNSAPDKSGLPSDRFSAERTGGSVSTLTIQRTQQEDSAVYLCASSLLGGNGEKLFFGSGTQLSVL.

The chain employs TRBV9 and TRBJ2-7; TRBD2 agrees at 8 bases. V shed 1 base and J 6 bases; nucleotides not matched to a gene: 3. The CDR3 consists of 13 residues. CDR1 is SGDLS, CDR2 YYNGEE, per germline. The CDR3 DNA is TGTGCCAGCAGCGTATCGGGAGGGCTCGAGCAGTACTTC. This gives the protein CASSVSGGLEQYF. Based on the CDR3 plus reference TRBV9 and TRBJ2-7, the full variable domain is DSGVTQTPKHLITATGQRVTLRCSPRSGDLSVYWYQQSLDQGLQFLIQYYNGEERAKGNILERFSAQQFPDLHSELNLSSLELGDSALYFCASSVSGGLEQYFGPGTRLTVT.

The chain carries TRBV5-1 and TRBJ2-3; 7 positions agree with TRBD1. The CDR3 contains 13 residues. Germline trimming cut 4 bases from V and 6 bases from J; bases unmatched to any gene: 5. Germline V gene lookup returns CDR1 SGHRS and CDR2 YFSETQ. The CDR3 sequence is CASSAFRGDTQYF. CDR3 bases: TGCGCCAGCAGCGCTTTCAGGGGGGATACGCAGTATTTT.